This TCR beta chain was identified during a study of CD8 T cells in ankylosing spondylitis. Ten or more counts support this clonotype. As yet, its antigen is unknown. Overall study findings and caveats: Matched synovial fluid from ankylosing spondylitis patients was reported to be enriched for disease-linked clones. Ankylosing spondylitis blood appeared to be characterized by a TCR beta motif of under ten highly homologous variants.

The authors made TCR beta libraries by quantitative 5'-RACE with molecular barcodes. TCRdb re-analysed the 5' RACE reads in MiXCR, keeping a single row per CDR3 protein. This table holds around 160,000 distinct CDR3 sequences, around a tenth found once. Input material: blood, either unsorted or a sorted T cell fraction (not recorded which). The sequence came from a male donor with ankylosing spondylitis or in good health (not recorded which).

CDR3 bases: TGTGCCAGCAGTGCTTCTCTAGCGGGAGACGACAATGAGCAGTTCTTC. Its protein is CASSASLAGDDNEQFF. The rearrangement links TRBV12-3 or TRBV12-4 to TRBJ2-1, with TRBD2 matching 10 bases. The CDR3 runs 16 residues. J gave up 5 bases and V 5 bases, and 9 bases lay outside the gene matches.